The rows below give T cell receptor beta chains drawn from one sample of a study of T cell responses to AZD1222 COVID-19 vaccine. Assay: immunoSEQ multiplex PCR; the TCRdb copy retains only in-frame clones and omits some. The sample shows over 130,000 clones, about 93% of them seen only once. Source: peripheral blood, taken 28 days after the second AZD1222 dose. These receptors all stem from an adult who received the AZD1222 COVID-19 vaccine. The CDR3 runs from the conserved cysteine through the conserved F or W. D genes are given only for firm matches. The size entry is marked missing in some rows and otherwise reads once, few, many or a size class.

V,J,D,size,CDR3,DNA
TRBV10-2,TRBJ1-2,NA,NA,CASSGGRYYGYTF,TGCGCCAGCAGTGGCGGACGGTACTATGGCTACACCTTC
TRBV4-3,TRBJ2-5,TRBD2,once,CASSQLTSGMETQYF,TGCGCCAGCAGCCAACTGACTAGCGGGATGGAGACCCAGTACTTC
TRBV7-2,TRBJ2-2,NA,NA,CASSLFGSNTGELFF,TGTGCCAGCAGCTTATTTGGTTCGAACACCGGGGAGCTGTTTTTT
TRBV29-1,TRBJ1-1,NA,NA,CSVTDVNTEAFF,TGCAGCGTTACGGACGTGAACACTGAAGCTTTCTTT
TRBV29-1,TRBJ1-1,NA,NA,CSVTFQIEAFF,TGCAGCGTTACCTTCCAGATTGAAGCTTTCTTT
TRBV7-2,TRBJ1-1,NA,NA,CASSFTDVEAFF,TGTGCCAGCAGCTTCACAGATGTTGAAGCTTTCTTT
TRBV5-5,TRBJ1-6,NA,once,CASSLRSYNSPLHF,TGTGCCAGCAGCTTGCGGTCTTATAATTCACCCCTCCACTTT
TRBV24-1,TRBJ2-3,NA,NA,CATSRRLSTDTQYF,TGTGCCACCAGTCGCCGACTTAGCACAGATACGCAGTATTTT
TRBV7-9,TRBJ2-1,NA,NA,CASSLFGGRRDEQFF,TGTGCCAGCAGCTTATTTGGGGGGCGCAGGGATGAGCAGTTCTTC
TRBV28,TRBJ2-7,TRBD2,NA,CASSTIAGGLYEQYF,TGTGCCAGCAGCACCATAGCGGGAGGGCTATACGAGCAGTACTTC
TRBV5-1,TRBJ2-3,NA,NA,CASTDSADTQYF,TGCGCCAGCACCGATTCAGCAGATACGCAGTATTTT
TRBV18,TRBJ1-1,NA,NA,CASSPPRKADGTEAFF,TGTGCCAGCTCACCGCCTCGGAAAGCTGATGGCACTGAAGCTTTCTTT
TRBV6-5,TRBJ1-5,NA,NA,CASSGAYSNQPQHF,TGTGCCAGCAGCGGCGCGTATAGCAATCAGCCCCAGCATTTT
TRBV7-9,TRBJ2-2,NA,NA,CASRSSDTGELFF,TGTGCCAGCAGATCATCGGACACCGGGGAGCTGTTTTTT
TRBV19,TRBJ1-6,NA,NA,CASSIETASEPLHF,TGTGCCAGTAGTATAGAAACAGCGTCCGAACCCCTCCACTTT
TRBV7-2,TRBJ2-3,TRBD2,NA,CASRRKTSGGVTDTQYF,TGTGCCAGCAGACGTAAAACTAGCGGGGGCGTCACAGATACGCAGTATTTT
TRBV6-6,TRBJ1-1,NA,once,CASSAGGDTLEAFF,TGTGCCAGCAGTGCCGGGGGGGACACCCTTGAAGCTTTCTTT
TRBV29-1,TRBJ2-7,TRBD1,few,CSVLPYGTGPYEQYF,TGCAGCGTTCTACCTTATGGGACAGGCCCCTACGAGCAGTACTTC
TRBV6-4,TRBJ2-1,TRBD1,NA,CASSGQGGYGEQFF,TGTGCCAGCAGTGGACAGGGCGGCTATGGTGAGCAGTTCTTC
TRBV4-1,TRBJ2-1,NA,NA,CASSQGISGSFFEQFF,TGCGCCAGCAGCCAAGGAATCTCCGGGTCCTTTTTTGAGCAGTTCTTC
TRBV5-5,TRBJ1-5,NA,NA,CASSRLGDQPQHF,TGTGCCAGCAGCCGACTGGGGGATCAGCCCCAGCATTTT
TRBV9,TRBJ2-3,NA,NA,CASSVIGQVTDTQYF,TGTGCCAGCAGCGTAATTGGGCAAGTCACAGATACGCAGTATTTT
TRBV19,TRBJ1-2,NA,once,CASRNRALNYGYTF,TGTGCCAGTAGAAACAGAGCCCTGAACTATGGCTACACCTTC
TRBV11-3,TRBJ2-1,NA,NA,CASSLNRYNEQFF,TGTGCCAGCAGCTTGAACAGGTACAATGAGCAGTTCTTC
TRBV18,TRBJ1-1,NA,NA,CASSPTEYTEAFF,TGTGCCAGCTCACCCACAGAGTACACTGAAGCTTTCTTT
TRBV12-3/TRBV12-4,TRBJ2-5,NA,NA,CASSLGSETQYF,TGTGCCAGCAGCCTTGGCTCCGAGACCCAGTACTTC
TRBV29-1,TRBJ2-1,NA,NA,CSVYGSSYNEQFF,TGCAGCGTCTACGGGAGCTCCTACAATGAGCAGTTCTTC
TRBV7-3,TRBJ2-7,TRBD2,NA,CASSSLAGAGEQYF,TGTGCCAGCAGCTCTCTAGCGGGAGCGGGGGAGCAGTACTTC
TRBV19,TRBJ2-5,TRBD2,NA,CASSRGGHQETQYF,TGTGCCAGTAGTCGGGGGGGGCACCAAGAGACCCAGTACTTC
TRBV15,TRBJ2-7,NA,NA,CATSRDVATYEQYF,TGTGCCACCAGCAGAGACGTGGCTACGTACGAGCAGTACTTC
TRBV10-3,TRBJ1-2,NA,NA,CAITTGANYGYTF,TGTGCCATCACAACAGGTGCTAACTATGGCTACACCTTC
TRBV19,TRBJ2-1,TRBD1,NA,CASSIGTGVPGYNEQFF,TGTGCCAGTAGTATCGGGACAGGGGTTCCAGGCTACAATGAGCAGTTCTTC
TRBV29-1,TRBJ1-1,NA,NA,CSVIPRGTEAFF,TGCAGCGTGATCCCCCGGGGAACTGAAGCTTTCTTT
TRBV6-6,TRBJ2-5,NA,once,CASSATDQETQYF,TGTGCCAGCAGTGCCACAGATCAAGAGACCCAGTACTTC
TRBV5-4,TRBJ1-1,NA,NA,CASSLAHLGTEAFF,TGTGCCAGCAGCTTGGCTCACTTGGGCACTGAAGCTTTCTTT
TRBV7-2,TRBJ2-5,TRBD2,NA,CASSFGLAGGPETQYF,TGTGCCAGCAGCTTTGGACTCGCGGGAGGGCCGGAGACCCAGTACTTC
TRBV5-1,TRBJ2-2,NA,few,CASSLDSLGELFF,TGCGCCAGCAGCTTAGACTCGTTAGGGGAGCTGTTTTTT
TRBV27,TRBJ2-7,NA,NA,CASSSRPLLSYEQYF,TGTGCCAGCAGTTCCCGACCCTTACTGTCCTACGAGCAGTACTTC
TRBV2,TRBJ2-3,NA,NA,CASHGPSRADTQYF,TGTGCCAGTCATGGGCCTAGTAGGGCAGATACGCAGTATTTT
TRBV6-4,TRBJ1-6,NA,NA,CASSDTADYNSPLHF,TGTGCCAGCAGTGACACGGCCGACTATAATTCACCCCTCCACTTT
TRBV5-1,TRBJ2-2,NA,NA,CASSLGHANTGELFF,TGCGCCAGCAGCTTGGGACACGCGAACACCGGGGAGCTGTTTTTT
TRBV18,TRBJ2-5,NA,NA,CASSPSRAETQYF,TGTGCCAGCTCACCTTCCAGGGCGGAGACCCAGTACTTC
TRBV7-8,TRBJ1-3,NA,NA,CASSLAVSSGNTIYF,TGTGCCAGCAGCTTAGCCGTGAGCTCTGGAAACACCATATATTTT
TRBV29-1,TRBJ1-1,NA,NA,CSVDPGGAEAFF,TGCAGCGTTGATCCCGGGGGAGCTGAAGCTTTCTTT
TRBV7-9,TRBJ1-4,NA,NA,CASSFGLTGSEKLFF,TGTGCCAGCAGCTTTGGTCTTACGGGTTCAGAAAAACTGTTTTTT
TRBV29-1,TRBJ1-1,NA,NA,CSVDWRDTEAFF,TGCAGCGTTGACTGGCGGGACACTGAAGCTTTCTTT
TRBV27,TRBJ2-5,TRBD2,once,CASRLAGGGETQYF,TGTGCCAGCCGACTAGCGGGAGGGGGAGAGACCCAGTACTTC
TRBV4-3,TRBJ2-6,NA,NA,CASSQASGSGANVLTF,TGCGCCAGCAGCCAAGCTTCGGGGTCCGGGGCCAACGTCCTGACTTTC
TRBV7-8,TRBJ2-5,TRBD1,NA,CASTPTPGQGMETQYF,TGTGCCAGCACCCCGACCCCGGGACAGGGTATGGAGACCCAGTACTTC
TRBV6-2/TRBV6-3,TRBJ2-3,NA,once,CASSYVADTQYF,TGTGCCAGCAGTTACGTCGCAGATACGCAGTATTTT
TRBV6-2/TRBV6-3,TRBJ1-3,NA,NA,CASSLSGNTIYF,TGTGCCAGCAGCCTCTCTGGAAACACCATATATTTT
TRBV10-1,TRBJ1-4,TRBD1,NA,CASREGQLDGNEKLFF,TGCGCCAGCAGGGAGGGACAGCTAGACGGTAATGAAAAACTGTTTTTT
TRBV2,TRBJ2-2,TRBD2,NA,CASSDEAGASSGELFF,TGTGCCAGCAGTGATGAGGCGGGAGCATCTAGCGGGGAGCTGTTTTTT
TRBV6-5,TRBJ1-6,NA,NA,CASRPASYNSPLHF,TGTGCCAGCAGACCAGCCTCCTATAATTCACCCCTCCACTTT